This T cell receptor beta chain derives from a study of blood T cell repertoires in COVID-19. This CDR3 is built from 15 residues. Trimming shortened V by 2 bases and J by 9 bases, and 17 bases separated the two germline ends. Germline V CDR1 and CDR2: MGHRA, YSYEKL. Profiling relied on immunoSEQ multiplex PCR, and the TCRdb table lists in-frame clones only, not all of them. The sample has more than 200,000 clones; 85% to 90% are singletons. The sequence was collected from a man aged 50-59 years with COVID-19, enrolled during active disease. Input material: peripheral blood. The chain combines TRBV4-1 with TRBJ1-5; D is possibly TRBD1 (6 bases). CDR3 amino acids: CASSQQTDSPRPQHF. The CDR3 DNA follows: TGCGCCAGCAGCCAACAAACGGACAGTCCTCGGCCCCAGCATTTT.